This TCR beta chain was identified during a study of blood T cell repertoires in COVID-19. The authors' processing: Amplification of reference gene primers provided the estimated nucleated cell counts. TCRdb's copy holds only in-frame clones and misses some; the assay was immunoSEQ multiplex PCR. The V and J calls and clone size come from that table; D and trimming were worked out from the DNA. In the table there are about 180,000 clones, approximately 80% of which are singletons. V lost 0 bases and J 1 base, leaving 7 bases between the germline ends. Germline values: CDR1 SGHRS, CDR2 YFSETQ. CDR3 size: 15 residues.

This receptor was obtained from a human donor in a cohort sampled during active COVID-19. The V call is TRBV5-1, the J call TRBJ2-2, with D perhaps matching TRBD1 (6 bases). Input material: peripheral blood. The CDR3: CASSLDRVNTGELFF. CDR3 nucleotide sequence: TGCGCCAGCAGCTTGGACAGGGTGAACACCGGGGAGCTGTTTTTT.